The 6 T cell receptor beta chains listed next were all sequenced from one sample in a study of glioma-infiltrating T cells (dated by TCRdb to 2015 to 2016). Sequencing relied on an Illumina MiSeq. The iRepertoire nested amplicon-rescue multiplex PCR (arm-PCR) platform was used to amplify TCR alpha and beta CDR3 regions from RNA. The public reads were reanalyzed by TCRdb: fastp trimming at Q25, MiXCR alignment, in-frame beta chains only. Identical CDR3 proteins give one entry, which carries the most common genes and DNA. Here the sample has more than 110,000 distinct CDR3 sequences; 35% to 50% occur a single time. The ten biggest clones cover about 18% of the sample. Input material: glioma tissue, nonneoplastic brain tissue, or PBMCs (not recorded which). Receptor source: a human donor with low-grade glioma or glioblastoma, undergoing nonglioma brain surgery, or in good health (not recorded which).

This clonotype was counted ten times or more. The chain joins TRBV6-2 or TRBV6-3 to TRBJ1-1; no clear D. The CDR3 has 15 residues. CDR1 is MNHEY, CDR2 SVGEGT, per germline. Trimming pared 0 bases from V and 4 bases from J, leaving 12 bases between. In DNA form, the CDR3 reads TGTGCCAGCAGTTACTCAGAGGTGGATAGCACTGAAGCTTTCTTT. It encodes CASSYSEVDSTEAFF.

This clonotype showed up just a few times. The rearrangement links TRBV10-1 to TRBJ2-7; unclear D gene. V lost 5 bases, J lost 5 bases, and 10 bases lay in between. This CDR3 is 12 amino acids long. The germline CDR1 and CDR2 sequences are WNHNN and SYGVQD (reference sequence). CDR3 sequence reads: CASSKGAHEQYF. CDR3 nucleotides: TGCGCCAGCAGTAAGGGTGCTCACGAGCAGTACTTC.

The table lists this clonotype with a few counts. The V gene is TRBV7-6, the J gene TRBJ1-1; 7 bases are shared with TRBD1. Trimming removed 0 bases from V and 8 bases from J; junction bases left unmatched: 3. This CDR3 is 13 amino acids long. The germline V gene has CDR1 SGHVS and CDR2 FNYEAQ. The CDR3 loop is CASSLAGGLEAFF. DNA for the CDR3: TGTGCCAGCAGCTTAGCAGGGGGCTTGGAAGCTTTCTTT.

The J gene is TRBJ2-2, the V gene TRBV7-3; tentative D call: TRBD1 (6 bases). Germline-derived CDR1 and CDR2 are SGHTA and FQGTGA. The CDR3 is made up of 15 amino acids. The V end lost 1 base, the J end lost 4 bases, and 10 bases lay between the germline ends. The DNA of the CDR3 is TGTGCCAGCAGCTTAATGGGGGCGAGCACCGGGGAGCTGTTTTTT. Translating it yields CASSLMGASTGELFF.

V usage is TRBV4-1 and J usage is TRBJ1-1; 7 bases are a match to TRBD1. This CDR3 has 18 amino acids. CDR1 and CDR2 from the germline V gene are MGHRA and YSYEKL. The V and J ends lost 1 base and 2 bases, in that order; junction bases with no gene match: 13. As DNA, the CDR3 is TGCGCCAGCAGCCAAGGCGCTGAAACAGGGGTGGAAAACACTGAAGCTTTCTTT. Protein product: CASSQGAETGVENTEAFF.

The V gene is TRBV27, the J gene TRBJ2-7; D is unresolved. CDR1 is MNHEY, CDR2 SMNVEV, per germline (reference sequence). V was trimmed by 0 bases and J by 0 bases, leaving 6 bases between them. CDR3 length: 14 amino acids. The CDR3 DNA is TGTGCCAGCAGTTTATCATTAGGCTCCTACGAGCAGTACTTC. The encoded protein is CASSLSLGSYEQYF.